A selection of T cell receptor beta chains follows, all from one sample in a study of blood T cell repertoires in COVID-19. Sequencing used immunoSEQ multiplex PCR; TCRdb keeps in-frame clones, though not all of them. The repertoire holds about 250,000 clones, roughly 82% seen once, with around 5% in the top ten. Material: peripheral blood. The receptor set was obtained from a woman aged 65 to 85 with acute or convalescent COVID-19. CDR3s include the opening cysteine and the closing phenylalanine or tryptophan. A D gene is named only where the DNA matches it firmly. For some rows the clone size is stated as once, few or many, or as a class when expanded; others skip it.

CDR3 protein: CASSLDSNYGYTF
CDR3 DNA: TGTGCCAGCAGCCTGGACAGCAACTATGGCTACACCTTC
J gene: TRBJ1-2
clone size: NA
V gene: TRBV5-4
D gene: NA

CDR3 protein: CASSPRTSRETQYF
CDR3 DNA: TGCGCCAGCAGCCCGCGGACTAGCCGAGAGACCCAGTACTTC
J gene: TRBJ2-5
clone size: NA
V gene: TRBV5-1
D gene: TRBD2

CDR3 protein: CASSPRDRGQGGEAFF
CDR3 DNA: TGTGCCAGCTCACCACGAGACAGGGGACAAGGTGGTGAAGCTTTCTTT
J gene: TRBJ1-1
clone size: NA
V gene: TRBV18
D gene: TRBD1

CDR3 protein: CASSPPTGGGEQYF
CDR3 DNA: TGTGCCAGCTCACCTCCGACAGGGGGTGGCGAGCAGTACTTC
J gene: TRBJ2-7
clone size: NA
V gene: TRBV18
D gene: TRBD1

CDR3 protein: CASSLLGGESSYEQYF
CDR3 DNA: TGTGCCAGCAGCTTGTTAGGGGGGGAGAGTTCCTACGAGCAGTACTTC
J gene: TRBJ2-7
clone size: NA
V gene: TRBV11-2
D gene: NA

CDR3 protein: CASSYVQENTEAFF
CDR3 DNA: TGTGCCAGCAGTTATGTCCAGGAGAACACTGAAGCTTTCTTT
J gene: TRBJ1-1
clone size: NA
V gene: TRBV6-6
D gene: NA

CDR3 protein: CASSPPLGATEAFF
CDR3 DNA: TGTGCCAGCTCACCACCGCTGGGGGCAACTGAAGCTTTCTTT
J gene: TRBJ1-1
clone size: NA
V gene: TRBV18
D gene: NA

CDR3 protein: CASRQEGLIQETQYF
CDR3 DNA: TGTGCCAGCAGGCAGGAGGGACTGATCCAAGAGACCCAGTACTTC
J gene: TRBJ2-5
clone size: NA
V gene: TRBV6-5
D gene: NA

CDR3 protein: CASSLQGAEAFF
CDR3 DNA: TGTGCCAGCAGCTTACAGGGGGCTGAAGCTTTCTTT
J gene: TRBJ1-1
clone size: NA
V gene: TRBV7-9
D gene: TRBD1

CDR3 protein: CASSWQGDGYTF
CDR3 DNA: TGTGCCAGCAGCTGGCAGGGGGATGGCTACACCTTC
J gene: TRBJ1-2
clone size: NA
V gene: TRBV7-2
D gene: TRBD1

CDR3 protein: CASSYKGQTTDTQYF
CDR3 DNA: TGTGCCAGCAGTTACAAGGGACAGACCACAGATACGCAGTATTTT
J gene: TRBJ2-3
clone size: NA
V gene: TRBV6-6
D gene: TRBD1

CDR3 protein: CASSPMGLAGANTGELFF
CDR3 DNA: TGTGCCAGCTCACCAATGGGACTAGCGGGGGCGAACACCGGGGAGCTGTTTTTT
J gene: TRBJ2-2
clone size: NA
V gene: TRBV18
D gene: TRBD2

CDR3 protein: CSVDPGQGNYGYTF
CDR3 DNA: TGCAGCGTTGACCCCGGACAGGGAAACTATGGCTACACCTTC
J gene: TRBJ1-2
clone size: NA
V gene: TRBV29-1
D gene: TRBD1

CDR3 protein: CAISESRGGNLYGYTF
CDR3 DNA: TGTGCCATCAGTGAGTCGAGGGGGGGCAATCTCTATGGCTACACCTTC
J gene: TRBJ1-2
clone size: NA
V gene: TRBV10-3
D gene: NA

CDR3 protein: CASSPRLAGPSTDTQYF
CDR3 DNA: TGTGCCAGCAGCCCCCGGCTAGCGGGGCCTAGCACAGATACGCAGTATTTT
J gene: TRBJ2-3
clone size: NA
V gene: TRBV9
D gene: TRBD2

CDR3 protein: CARSSGQAVHEQYF
CDR3 DNA: TGTGCCAGAAGCTCGGGACAGGCGGTCCACGAGCAGTACTTC
J gene: TRBJ2-7
clone size: NA
V gene: TRBV7-5
D gene: NA

CDR3 protein: CASGPSGVRSSYNSPLHF
CDR3 DNA: TGTGCTAGTGGTCCTTCGGGAGTACGGAGCTCCTATAATTCACCCCTCCACTTT
J gene: TRBJ1-6
clone size: NA
V gene: TRBV12-5
D gene: NA

CDR3 protein: CASSRQGAGYTF
CDR3 DNA: TGTGCCAGCAGCAGACAGGGGGCCGGCTACACCTTC
J gene: TRBJ1-2
clone size: NA
V gene: TRBV14
D gene: TRBD1

CDR3 protein: CAWSLQGQGYGYTF
CDR3 DNA: TGTGCCTGGAGCTTACAGGGGCAGGGCTATGGCTACACCTTC
J gene: TRBJ1-2
clone size: NA
V gene: TRBV30
D gene: TRBD1

CDR3 protein: CASSHTSAQAGGPSDTQYF
CDR3 DNA: TGCGCCAGCAGCCACACGAGCGCTCAAGCGGGGGGGCCTTCAGATACGCAGTATTTT
J gene: TRBJ2-3
clone size: NA
V gene: TRBV4-3
D gene: TRBD2

CDR3 protein: CASSIMGQGTGANVLTF
CDR3 DNA: TGTGCCAGTAGTATAATGGGACAGGGAACTGGGGCCAACGTCCTGACTTTC
J gene: TRBJ2-6
clone size: NA
V gene: TRBV19
D gene: TRBD1

CDR3 protein: CAISDAQEQYF
CDR3 DNA: TGTGCCATCAGTGATGCTCAGGAGCAGTACTTC
J gene: TRBJ2-7
clone size: NA
V gene: TRBV10-3
D gene: NA

CDR3 protein: CASSQGRQGAGGTEAFF
CDR3 DNA: TGCGCCAGCAGCCAAGGGCGACAGGGGGCTGGGGGGACTGAAGCTTTCTTT
J gene: TRBJ1-1
clone size: NA
V gene: TRBV4-3
D gene: TRBD1

CDR3 protein: CASSEALRGGRDTQYF
CDR3 DNA: TGTGCCAGCAGTGAAGCGCTTCGCGGGGGAAGGGATACGCAGTATTTT
J gene: TRBJ2-3
clone size: NA
V gene: TRBV6-1
D gene: TRBD2

CDR3 protein: CASSENGLTGGSPLHF
CDR3 DNA: TGTGCCAGCAGTGAAAACGGCCTAACAGGCGGCTCACCCCTCCACTTT
J gene: TRBJ1-6
clone size: once
V gene: TRBV2
D gene: NA

CDR3 protein: CSVAKGPEAFF
CDR3 DNA: TGCAGCGTTGCTAAGGGGCCTGAAGCTTTCTTT
J gene: TRBJ1-1
clone size: once
V gene: TRBV29-1
D gene: NA

CDR3 protein: CASSLSFIQPYTF
CDR3 DNA: TGTGCCAGCAGTTTATCGTTCATACAGCCCTACACCTTC
J gene: TRBJ1-2
clone size: NA
V gene: TRBV28
D gene: NA

CDR3 protein: CSASRAGEWYTEAFF
CDR3 DNA: TGCAGTGCTAGTCGGGCAGGGGAATGGTACACTGAAGCTTTCTTT
J gene: TRBJ1-1
clone size: NA
V gene: TRBV20-1
D gene: NA

CDR3 protein: CASSVGQGADGYTF
CDR3 DNA: TGTGCCAGCAGCGTCGGACAGGGGGCGGATGGCTACACCTTC
J gene: TRBJ1-2
clone size: NA
V gene: TRBV9
D gene: TRBD1

CDR3 protein: CASSLSARGRKAFF
CDR3 DNA: TGTGCCAGCAGCTTATCCGCCAGGGGGCGGAAAGCTTTCTTT
J gene: TRBJ1-1
clone size: NA
V gene: TRBV7-9
D gene: TRBD1

CDR3 protein: CASSLRVAEQYF
CDR3 DNA: TGTGCCAGCAGCTTGAGGGTTGCTGAGCAGTACTTC
J gene: TRBJ2-7
clone size: NA
V gene: TRBV7-9
D gene: NA

CDR3 protein: CASSQEAQTLYGYTF
CDR3 DNA: TGCGCCAGCAGCCAAGAAGCCCAAACCCTCTATGGCTACACCTTC
J gene: TRBJ1-2
clone size: NA
V gene: TRBV4-1
D gene: NA

CDR3 protein: CASSLSTGAETQYF
CDR3 DNA: TGTGCCAGCAGCCTAAGCACAGGGGCAGAGACCCAGTACTTC
J gene: TRBJ2-5
clone size: NA
V gene: TRBV3-1/TRBV3-2
D gene: TRBD1

CDR3 protein: CASSLGTAQQLSPLHF
CDR3 DNA: TGTGCCAGCAGCTTAGGGACAGCCCAGCAGCTTTCACCCCTCCACTTT
J gene: TRBJ1-6
clone size: NA
V gene: TRBV7-8
D gene: NA

CDR3 protein: CASSSDMNTEAFF
CDR3 DNA: TGTGCCAGCAGTTCAGATATGAACACTGAAGCTTTCTTT
J gene: TRBJ1-1
clone size: NA
V gene: TRBV6-5
D gene: NA

CDR3 protein: CASSSRQVGSYEQYF
CDR3 DNA: TGTGCCAGCAGTTCTCGACAGGTTGGATCCTACGAGCAGTACTTC
J gene: TRBJ2-7
clone size: NA
V gene: TRBV6-5
D gene: NA

CDR3 protein: CASSQDSGVLNTEAFF
CDR3 DNA: TGCGCCAGCAGCCAAGATTCGGGGGTCCTGAACACTGAAGCTTTCTTT
J gene: TRBJ1-1
clone size: NA
V gene: TRBV4-3
D gene: NA

CDR3 protein: CSEGGGTF
CDR3 DNA: TGCAGCGAGGGAGGGGGAACCTTC
J gene: TRBJ1-2
clone size: NA
V gene: TRBV29-1
D gene: NA

CDR3 protein: CASSGDSGNTIYF
CDR3 DNA: TGTGCCAGCAGCGGAGACTCTGGAAACACCATATATTTT
J gene: TRBJ1-3
clone size: NA
V gene: TRBV7-9
D gene: NA

CDR3 protein: CASSTDRKYSLHF
CDR3 DNA: TGTGCCAGTAGTACGGACAGGAAGTATTCCCTCCACTTT
J gene: TRBJ1-6
clone size: NA
V gene: TRBV19
D gene: TRBD1

CDR3 protein: CASSVFSSGVFVTGELFF
CDR3 DNA: TGTGCCAGCAGCGTATTCTCTAGCGGGGTTTTCGTGACCGGGGAGCTGTTTTTT
J gene: TRBJ2-2
clone size: NA
V gene: TRBV9
D gene: TRBD2

CDR3 protein: CASSRWAGRIYGYTF
CDR3 DNA: TGTGCCAGCAGTCGATGGGCGGGCAGAATCTATGGCTACACCTTC
J gene: TRBJ1-2
clone size: NA
V gene: TRBV7-2
D gene: NA

CDR3 protein: CASSGARGNTEAFF
CDR3 DNA: TGTGCCAGCAGTGGTGCCCGAGGGAACACTGAAGCTTTCTTT
J gene: TRBJ1-1
clone size: NA
V gene: TRBV2
D gene: NA

CDR3 protein: CASSLGTGLVNYGYTF
CDR3 DNA: TGTGCCAGCAGCTTAGGGACAGGCTTAGTTAACTATGGCTACACCTTC
J gene: TRBJ1-2
clone size: NA
V gene: TRBV7-8
D gene: TRBD1

CDR3 protein: CASSPAQQGLGGYTF
CDR3 DNA: TGTGCCAGCAGTCCCGCCCAACAGGGGTTAGGCGGCTACACCTTC
J gene: TRBJ1-2
clone size: many
V gene: TRBV28
D gene: TRBD1

CDR3 protein: CASSKAEDRDSLAGDPHEQFF
CDR3 DNA: TGTGCCAGCAGCAAAGCAGAGGACAGGGACTCACTAGCGGGGGACCCCCATGAGCAGTTCTTC
J gene: TRBJ2-1
clone size: few
V gene: TRBV21-1
D gene: NA

CDR3 protein: CASSSRLAGYTDTQYF
CDR3 DNA: TGTGCCAGCAGCTCCCGACTAGCGGGGTACACAGATACGCAGTATTTT
J gene: TRBJ2-3
clone size: NA
V gene: TRBV7-2
D gene: TRBD2

CDR3 protein: CASSLVGTGVKETQYF
CDR3 DNA: TGTGCCAGCAGCTTAGTCGGCACAGGGGTGAAAGAGACCCAGTACTTC
J gene: TRBJ2-5
clone size: NA
V gene: TRBV7-9
D gene: TRBD1

CDR3 protein: CASSLIGAGTEAFF
CDR3 DNA: TGTGCCAGCAGCTTAATAGGGGCGGGGACTGAAGCTTTCTTT
J gene: TRBJ1-1
clone size: NA
V gene: TRBV7-9
D gene: NA

CDR3 protein: CSAQTTGAQHF
CDR3 DNA: TGCAGTGCTCAAACGACAGGGGCCCAGCATTTT
J gene: TRBJ1-5
clone size: NA
V gene: TRBV20-1
D gene: TRBD1

CDR3 protein: CASSYYPQGGYGYTF
CDR3 DNA: TGTGCCAGCAGTTACTATCCCCAGGGAGGCTATGGCTACACCTTC
J gene: TRBJ1-2
clone size: NA
V gene: TRBV6-5
D gene: NA

CDR3 protein: CASSELGLSGVSNQPQHF
CDR3 DNA: TGTGCCAGCAGTGAACTCGGCTTGTCAGGGGTCTCAAATCAGCCCCAGCATTTT
J gene: TRBJ1-5
clone size: NA
V gene: TRBV6-1
D gene: NA